The rows below give T cell receptor beta chains drawn from one sample of a study of T cell repertoires in ileal Crohn's disease. Generated by immunoSEQ multiplex PCR, the TCRdb table keeps only in-frame clones and is missing some. The table shows approximately 29,000 clones, with about 81% occurring only once. The source material was ileal tissue. Every receptor here comes from an adult with Crohn's disease. The CDR3 runs from the conserved cysteine through the conserved F or W. Size tells how often a clone was seen (once, few, many) or the class of an expanded clone, and some rows leave it out.

CDR3,V,J,size
CASSSFDTEAFF,TRBV7-6,TRBJ1-1,-
CATFGVPYGYTF,TRBV15,TRBJ1-2,-
CASLRQVDNYGYTF,TRBV6-1,TRBJ1-2,-
CASKESVTQYF,TRBV2,TRBJ2-3,-
CTSSQARGTYSYEQYF,TRBV1,TRBJ2-7,-
CASSIAPGQPFGGYTF,TRBV19,TRBJ1-2,-
CASSYSRDTQYF,TRBV6-5,TRBJ2-3,-
CASSPITGTGPSPLHF,TRBV5-5,TRBJ1-6,-
CASSLVGGLFSYEQYF,TRBV27,TRBJ2-7,-
CASSFRLAETQYF,TRBV7-8,TRBJ2-5,-
CASSTQDRPTGELFF,TRBV7-2,TRBJ2-2,-
CASSVSRTSGGATDTQYF,TRBV9,TRBJ2-3,-
CASSVVTGTGAFF,TRBV9,TRBJ1-1,-
CASSLKGGGHYGYTF,TRBV5-1,TRBJ1-2,-
CASSTQGGTEAFF,TRBV7-6,TRBJ1-1,-
CASSLDRADTGELFF,TRBV11-3,TRBJ2-2,-
CASNLGQVYTEAFF,TRBV19,TRBJ1-1,-
CASSLEGAANEKLFF,TRBV5-1,TRBJ1-4,-
CASSLSGGLSYNEQFF,TRBV7-2,TRBJ2-1,-
CAIRVGTEAFF,TRBV10-3,TRBJ1-1,-
CATSREDRGQETQYF,TRBV15,TRBJ2-5,-
CASSLETQSNYGYTF,TRBV7-2,TRBJ1-2,-
CASSWGRNEKLFF,TRBV7-2,TRBJ1-4,-
CASRLLQGSEAFF,TRBV5-1,TRBJ1-1,few
CASSLGQFTGELFF,TRBV5-6,TRBJ2-2,few
CSGTGEETQYF,TRBV29-1,TRBJ2-5,once
CATAQGASETQYF,TRBV10-3,TRBJ2-5,-
CASSVALFAGGHTQYF,TRBV9,TRBJ2-3,-
CASSPGVGTEAFF,TRBV19,TRBJ1-1,-
CASSLVDRTNYGYTF,TRBV5-1,TRBJ1-2,-
CASSETSGQMDTQYF,TRBV6-4,TRBJ2-3,-
CASSPGQGNPEAFF,TRBV6-6,TRBJ1-1,once
CASSLDRDTQYF,TRBV7-2,TRBJ2-3,-
CASSPTTGGPYTGELFF,TRBV7-8,TRBJ2-2,-